This T cell receptor (beta chain) was sequenced for a study of blood T cells in healthy people across ages. About the study: Template switching caught about one barcoded beta molecule for each two T cells. Overall study findings and caveats: Estimated diversity that came from one million T cells was considered an underestimate.

V was pared by 2 bases and J by 8 bases, with 7 bases of the junction left unmatched. This CDR3 comprises 15 residues. CDR1 SGHVT and CDR2 SQSDAQ come from the germline V gene. The use of a sample-barcoded 5' primer and a J-beta primer mix characterized a second PCR of about 6 to 12 cycles. Tagging of each cDNA molecule was performed by a template-switch adaptor with 12 random nucleotides. TCRdb re-called the 5' RACE reads with MiXCR, one entry per CDR3 protein. The data show approximately 880,000 distinct CDR3 sequences, with roughly 43% seen just once and about an eighth held by the top ten. This clonotype was detected only a few times. As yet, its antigen is unknown.

The sequence derives from a man aged 25 to 40 in good health. The chain recombines TRBV7-4 with TRBJ1-2; 11 positions agree with TRBD1. Sequencing used blood. The CDR3 sequence is CASSLRTGGATGYTF. As DNA, the CDR3 is TGTGCCAGCAGCTTAAGGACAGGGGGCGCGACAGGCTACACCTTC.